This is a list of T cell receptor beta chains from one sample in a study of cytomegalovirus exposure and HLA in healthy donors. This table comes from immunoSEQ multiplex PCR, and its TCRdb copy is limited to in-frame clones, with some not included. The sample includes some 160,000 clones, over 75% of them seen just once. Sequenced material: PBMCs. These receptors came from a woman aged 25 to 39 in good health and CMV-seronegative. Each CDR3 is given with its conserved first and last residue. A D gene is named only where the DNA matches it firmly. Where a row states a size, it is once, few, many or the class of an expanded clone; other rows omit it.

j_gene: TRBJ2-7
v_gene: TRBV14
abundance: NA
d_gene: NA
CDR3aa: CASSQGPGHEQYF
CDR3nt: TGTGCCAGCAGCCAAGGGCCAGGGCACGAGCAGTACTTC

j_gene: TRBJ2-7
v_gene: TRBV6-1
abundance: NA
d_gene: NA
CDR3aa: CASSGYLGGYSYEQYF
CDR3nt: TGTGCCAGCAGTGGGTATCTCGGGGGTTACTCCTACGAGCAGTACTTC

j_gene: TRBJ2-3
v_gene: TRBV29-1
abundance: few
d_gene: TRBD2
CDR3aa: CSAAKAGGLGDTQYF
CDR3nt: TGCAGCGCCGCAAAAGCGGGGGGGCTAGGAGATACGCAGTATTTT

j_gene: TRBJ2-3
v_gene: TRBV27
abundance: NA
d_gene: NA
CDR3aa: CASSLENRVSDTQYF
CDR3nt: TGTGCCAGCAGTTTGGAAAACAGGGTATCAGATACGCAGTATTTT

j_gene: TRBJ2-2
v_gene: TRBV10-1
abundance: NA
d_gene: NA
CDR3aa: CASSDVSVAGELFF
CDR3nt: TGCGCCAGCAGTGATGTCTCAGTTGCCGGGGAGCTGTTTTTT

j_gene: TRBJ2-3
v_gene: TRBV27
abundance: NA
d_gene: TRBD1
CDR3aa: CASSRQGGTTDTQYF
CDR3nt: TGTGCCAGCAGTCGACAGGGGGGCACCACAGATACGCAGTATTTT

j_gene: TRBJ2-3
v_gene: TRBV4-1
abundance: few
d_gene: TRBD2
CDR3aa: CASSHPGLAGPASTDTQYF
CDR3nt: TGCGCCAGCAGCCACCCGGGACTAGCGGGACCAGCTAGCACAGATACGCAGTATTTT

j_gene: TRBJ1-4
v_gene: TRBV27
abundance: NA
d_gene: NA
CDR3aa: CANRTQTNEKLFF
CDR3nt: TGTGCCAACAGGACTCAGACTAATGAAAAACTGTTTTTT

j_gene: TRBJ1-1
v_gene: TRBV5-1
abundance: NA
d_gene: NA
CDR3aa: CASSLSAAGNTEAFF
CDR3nt: TGCGCCAGCAGCTTGTCAGCCGCGGGGAACACTGAAGCTTTCTTT

j_gene: TRBJ2-5
v_gene: TRBV5-6
abundance: NA
d_gene: NA
CDR3aa: CASSLFRLSPGEQYF
CDR3nt: TGTGCCAGCAGCTTGTTCCGTCTGTCTCCGGGAGAGCAGTACTTC

j_gene: TRBJ1-4
v_gene: TRBV19
abundance: NA
d_gene: NA
CDR3aa: CASSIPGSNEKLFF
CDR3nt: TGTGCCAGTAGTATACCCGGGTCTAATGAAAAACTGTTTTTT

j_gene: TRBJ1-2
v_gene: TRBV28
abundance: NA
d_gene: TRBD1
CDR3aa: CASSYTGVYGYTF
CDR3nt: TGTGCCAGCAGCTATACAGGGGTCTATGGCTACACCTTC

j_gene: TRBJ1-2
v_gene: TRBV6-1
abundance: NA
d_gene: TRBD1
CDR3aa: CVTSKGTGGNGYTF
CDR3nt: TGTGTCACCAGCAAGGGGACAGGGGGAAATGGCTACACCTTC

j_gene: TRBJ1-2
v_gene: TRBV6-1
abundance: few
d_gene: NA
CDR3aa: CASSEGFVRVEDGYTF
CDR3nt: TGTGCCAGCAGTGAAGGATTTGTCAGGGTAGAGGATGGCTACACCTTC

j_gene: TRBJ2-1
v_gene: TRBV7-9
abundance: NA
d_gene: TRBD2
CDR3aa: CASSPTSGGASSYNEQFF
CDR3nt: TGTGCCAGCAGCCCGACTAGCGGGGGGGCTTCCTCCTACAATGAGCAGTTCTTC

j_gene: TRBJ2-7
v_gene: TRBV9
abundance: NA
d_gene: NA
CDR3aa: CASSQGASGGIYEQYF
CDR3nt: TGTGCCAGCAGCCAGGGGGCTAGCGGAGGGATTTACGAGCAGTACTTC

j_gene: TRBJ2-7
v_gene: TRBV7-9
abundance: NA
d_gene: NA
CDR3aa: CSSSLPDKVYEQYF
CDR3nt: TGTTCCAGCAGCTTACCGGACAAAGTCTACGAGCAGTACTTC

j_gene: TRBJ1-4
v_gene: TRBV9
abundance: once
d_gene: NA
CDR3aa: CASSVGTPRGLSNEKLFF
CDR3nt: TGTGCCAGCAGTGTAGGGACCCCGCGCGGGCTGTCTAATGAAAAACTGTTTTTT

j_gene: TRBJ1-2
v_gene: TRBV10-1
abundance: few
d_gene: TRBD1
CDR3aa: CASRRQGPGYTF
CDR3nt: TGCGCCAGCAGACGACAGGGACCGGGCTACACCTTC

j_gene: TRBJ2-1
v_gene: TRBV7-3
abundance: NA
d_gene: NA
CDR3aa: CASSLRAGAMYEQFF
CDR3nt: TGTGCCAGCAGCTTAAGGGCAGGGGCAATGTATGAGCAGTTCTTC